A selection of T cell receptor beta chains follows, all from one sample in a study of T cells in Graves' hyperthyroidism and ophthalmopathy. One entry per CDR3 protein, called by TCRdb with MiXCR from the multiplex PCR reads. The data hold under 550,000 distinct CDR3 sequences, with just under 20% observed a single time. Sequences were obtained from blood. Source of these receptors: a man aged 35 to 55 with Graves' ophthalmopathy. Each CDR3 is given with its conserved first and last residue. Fields, in order: J gene, V gene, clone size, D gene, CDR3 DNA, CDR3 protein. The D gene is left open where the match is weak. Only some rows state a clone size, as once, few, many or a class for expanded clones.

TRBJ2-4 | TRBV4-3 | NA | TRBD2 | TGCGCCAGCAGCCACAGCGGGAGGGACACCATTCAGTACTTC | CASSHSGRDTIQYF
TRBJ2-2 | TRBV19 | NA | NA | TGTGCCAGTAGCCGCCGTAGTGGGAGCGACACCGGGGAGCTGTTTTTT | CASSRRSGSDTGELFF
TRBJ2-3 | TRBV14 | NA | NA | TGTGCCAGCAGTGAAAGTGACCCTGCGCAGTATTTT | CASSESDPAQYF
TRBJ1-6 | TRBV6-1 | few | TRBD1 | TGTGCCAGCAGCGCCTGGGACAGGGGGTGGAATAATTCACCCCTCCACTTT | CASSAWDRGWNNSPLHF
TRBJ2-7 | TRBV18 | many | NA | TGTGCCAGCTCATTAAACCCGACAGTCTCCTACGAGCAGTACTTC | CASSLNPTVSYEQYF
TRBJ2-3 | TRBV20-1 | NA | TRBD2 | TGCAGTGCTAGATCTAGCGGGAGTTTAGATACGCAGTATTTT | CSARSSGSLDTQYF
TRBJ2-2 | TRBV7-2 | NA | TRBD2 | TGTGCCAGCAGGTTGGGTAGCGGGGGGACCACCGGGGAGCTGTTTTTT | CASRLGSGGTTGELFF
TRBJ1-5 | TRBV7-6 | few | TRBD1 | TGTGCCAGCAGCCCCGGGACAGGGTATCAGCCCCAGCATTTT | CASSPGTGYQPQHF
TRBJ1-4 | TRBV30 | many | NA | TGTGCCTGGAGTCTAGGCGGGGAAAAACTGTTTTTT | CAWSLGGEKLFF
TRBJ2-5 | TRBV6-5 | NA | TRBD2 | TGTGCCAGCAGTTATGGCGGGAGCGCGTCTTGGGAGACCCAGTACTTC | CASSYGGSASWETQYF
TRBJ1-5 | TRBV29-1 | few | NA | TGCAGCGTTGTGGGAACAGGGCTTGATCAGCCCCAGCATTTT | CSVVGTGLDQPQHF
TRBJ2-1 | TRBV20-1 | NA | NA | TGCAGTGCTGGACGGGTAATCAATGAGCAGTTCTTC | CSAGRVINEQFF
TRBJ1-2 | TRBV12-3/TRBV12-4 | few | TRBD1 | TGTGCCAGCAGTTCCGTAACGACAGGGATCCGTGGCTACACCTTC | CASSSVTTGIRGYTF
TRBJ2-7 | TRBV7-9 | once | NA | TGTGCCAGCAGCTTAGCGCTGGGACGTTACAATGAGCAGTACTTC | CASSLALGRYNEQYF
TRBJ1-2 | TRBV18 | NA | NA | TGTGCCAGCTCAACCGACGGAGATAGAGGCTACACCTTC | CASSTDGDRGYTF
TRBJ2-3 | TRBV6-1 | NA | NA | TGTGCCAGCAGTGAATCGGTACTGTGGGGGGGCACAGATACGCAGTATTTT | CASSESVLWGGTDTQYF
TRBJ2-5 | TRBV4-2 | NA | NA | TGTGCCAGCAGCCAAGATCAGGGTCGAGGAGAAGAGACCCAGTACTTC | CASSQDQGRGEETQYF
TRBJ1-1 | TRBV28 | many | NA | TGTGCCAGCAGTACGACAGACACTGAAGCTTTCTTT | CASSTTDTEAFF
TRBJ2-7 | TRBV20-1 | many | TRBD2 | TGCAGTGCAACTAGCGGGACCTACGAGCAGTACTTC | CSATSGTYEQYF
TRBJ2-5 | TRBV19 | NA | NA | TGTGCCAGTAGTTCCCTCGGGCCCCCTGGGGAGACCCAGTACTTC | CASSSLGPPGETQYF
TRBJ2-3 | TRBV20-1 | many | NA | TGCAGTGCTAGATATTTCAGGGGTGGAACAGATACGCAGTATTTT | CSARYFRGGTDTQYF
TRBJ2-7 | TRBV20-1 | few | NA | TGCAGTGCTCCTACCTCCTTGGGGGCGTCCTACGAGCAGTACTTC | CSAPTSLGASYEQYF
TRBJ1-6 | TRBV6-5 | NA | TRBD1 | TGTGCCAGCAGTTACCGGGACAGGGGGAATTCACCCCTCCACTTT | CASSYRDRGNSPLHF
TRBJ2-5 | TRBV6-2/TRBV6-3 | few | NA | TGTGCCAGCAGTTACGGCGGGGCTACTCAAGAGACCCAGTACTTC | CASSYGGATQETQYF
TRBJ2-1 | TRBV10-3 | NA | TRBD1 | TGTGCCATCAGTGACCCCAACCGGGACAGGTACAATGAGCAGTTCTTC | CAISDPNRDRYNEQFF
TRBJ2-1 | TRBV6-9 | few | NA | TGTGCCAGCACTTCCGGGACTTCGACGGCCAATAAGCAGTTCTTC | CASTSGTSTANKQFF
TRBJ1-1 | TRBV6-2/TRBV6-3 | once | NA | TGTGCCAGCACCTCTGTTGTGGGGTACACTGAAGCTTTCTTT | CASTSVVGYTEAFF
TRBJ1-1 | TRBV9 | NA | NA | TGTGCCAGCAGCCCAAGGGGGGAACAAACTGAAGCTTTCTTT | CASSPRGEQTEAFF
TRBJ2-2 | TRBV30 | NA | TRBD2 | TGTGCCTGGAACGGACTAGTGAACGGGGAGCTGTTTTTT | CAWNGLVNGELFF
TRBJ1-2 | TRBV6-1 | NA | TRBD1 | TGTGCCAGCAGTCCCGGACAGGGGACTTCACGTGGCTACACCTTC | CASSPGQGTSRGYTF
TRBJ1-2 | TRBV20-1 | few | TRBD1 | TGCAGTGCTTCTGACAGGGTGAACTATGGCTACACCTTC | CSASDRVNYGYTF
TRBJ1-5 | TRBV5-6 | few | TRBD1 | TGTGCCAGCAGTTCCGGGACAGCGCCACGGTGGCCCCAGCATTTT | CASSSGTAPRWPQHF
TRBJ2-1 | TRBV7-2 | few | NA | TGTGCCAGCAGCTTAGCGGCGGGTTCTGGAGGTGAGCAGTTCTTC | CASSLAAGSGGEQFF
TRBJ1-2 | TRBV28 | many | NA | TGTGCCAGCAGTTTATGGGTTAGACCCCATGGCTACACCTTC | CASSLWVRPHGYTF
TRBJ2-7 | TRBV12-5 | few | TRBD2 | TGTGCTAGTGGGGGTGATTGGGGGGGACTTGCCGAGCAGTACTTC | CASGGDWGGLAEQYF
TRBJ1-4 | TRBV3-1 | NA | NA | TGTGCCAGCAGCCAGGGTTCGACTAATGAAAAACTGTTTTTT | CASSQGSTNEKLFF
TRBJ1-5 | TRBV20-1 | NA | NA | TGCAGTGCTAGAGATGCGACCGGGGTGAATCGGCCCCAGCATTTT | CSARDATGVNRPQHF
TRBJ1-4 | TRBV7-2 | many | TRBD1 | TGTGCCAGCAGTTACAGGGGGGCAACTAATGAAAAACTGTTTTTT | CASSYRGATNEKLFF
TRBJ2-3 | TRBV2 | many | NA | TGTGCCAGCAGTGCATACACAGGACCCAGCACAGATACGCAGTATTTT | CASSAYTGPSTDTQYF
TRBJ2-1 | TRBV27 | NA | NA | TGTGCCAGCAGTTACGGGGGGACAAATGAGCAGTTCTTC | CASSYGGTNEQFF
TRBJ1-5 | TRBV5-1 | many | NA | TGCGCCAGCAGCTTCGGGCCTAATCAGCCCCAGCATTTT | CASSFGPNQPQHF
TRBJ1-4 | TRBV15 | NA | NA | TGTGCCACCAGCAAAAGAGCAGGGGAAAAACTGTTTTTT | CATSKRAGEKLFF
TRBJ2-2 | TRBV4-1 | NA | NA | TGCGCCAGCAGCCCTCGGGCAGGCTCGAACACCGGGGAGCTGTTTTTT | CASSPRAGSNTGELFF
TRBJ1-1 | TRBV29-1 | NA | NA | TGCAGCGTTGGAGAGATTGGGGAAGCTTTCTTT | CSVGEIGEAFF
TRBJ2-7 | TRBV3-1 | few | TRBD2 | TGTGCCAGCAGCCAAGATGCCACTAACGGGAGGGACGAGCAGTACTTC | CASSQDATNGRDEQYF
TRBJ2-7 | TRBV20-1 | NA | NA | TGCAGTGCTACTCCGGGATGGGAGCAGTACTTC | CSATPGWEQYF
TRBJ2-1 | TRBV28 | many | NA | TGTGCCAGCAGCGACAATGAGCAGTTCTTC | CASSDNEQFF
TRBJ2-5 | TRBV5-1 | many | NA | TGCGCCAGCAGCTTGGACAGGGGGGGAGAGACCCAGTACTTC | CASSLDRGGETQYF
TRBJ2-6 | TRBV7-2 | many | NA | TGTGCCAGCAGTACTACTGGGGCCAACGTCCTGACTTTC | CASSTTGANVLTF
TRBJ2-1 | TRBV7-6 | few | TRBD1 | TGTGCCAGCAGCCCACAGACAGGGTACTACAATGAGCAGTTCTTC | CASSPQTGYYNEQFF
TRBJ2-7 | TRBV18 | many | NA | TGTGCCAGCTCACCTCCGACTAGTCCCTACGAGCAGTACTTC | CASSPPTSPYEQYF
TRBJ2-7 | TRBV10-3 | many | TRBD2 | TGTGCCATCAGCTCCCTGGATAGCGGGGTCTCCTACGAGCAGTACTTC | CAISSLDSGVSYEQYF